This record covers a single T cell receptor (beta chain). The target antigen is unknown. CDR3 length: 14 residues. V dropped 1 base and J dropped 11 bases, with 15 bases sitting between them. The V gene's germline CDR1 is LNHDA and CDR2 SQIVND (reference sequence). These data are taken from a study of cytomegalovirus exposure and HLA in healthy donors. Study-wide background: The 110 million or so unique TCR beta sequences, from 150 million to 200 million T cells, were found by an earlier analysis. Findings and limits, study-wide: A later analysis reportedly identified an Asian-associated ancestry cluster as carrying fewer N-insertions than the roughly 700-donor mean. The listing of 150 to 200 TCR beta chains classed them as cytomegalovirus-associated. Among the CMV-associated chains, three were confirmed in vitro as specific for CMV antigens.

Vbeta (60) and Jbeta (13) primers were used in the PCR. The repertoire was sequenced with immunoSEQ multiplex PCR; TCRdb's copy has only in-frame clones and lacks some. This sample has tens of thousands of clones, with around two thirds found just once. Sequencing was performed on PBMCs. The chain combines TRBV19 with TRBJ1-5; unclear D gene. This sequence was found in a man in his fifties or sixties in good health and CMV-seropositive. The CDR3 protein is CASSIGASPMAQHF. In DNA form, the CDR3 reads TGTGCCAGTAGTATAGGGGCCTCCCCGATGGCCCAGCATTTT. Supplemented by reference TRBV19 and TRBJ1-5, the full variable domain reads DGGITQSPKYLFRKEGQNVTLSCEQNLNHDAMYWYRQDPGQGLRLIYYSQIVNDFQKGDIAEGYSVSREKKESFPLTVTSAQKNPTAFYLCASSIGASPMAQHFGDGTRLSIL.